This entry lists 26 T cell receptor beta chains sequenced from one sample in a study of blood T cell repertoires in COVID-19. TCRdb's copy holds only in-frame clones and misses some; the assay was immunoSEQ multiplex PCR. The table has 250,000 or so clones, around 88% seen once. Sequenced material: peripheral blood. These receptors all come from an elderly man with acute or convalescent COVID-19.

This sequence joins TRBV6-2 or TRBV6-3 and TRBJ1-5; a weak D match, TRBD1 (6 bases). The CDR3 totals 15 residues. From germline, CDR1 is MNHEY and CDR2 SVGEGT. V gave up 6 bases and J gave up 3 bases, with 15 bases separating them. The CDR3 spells CASRPQGSNNQPQHF. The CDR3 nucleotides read TGTGCCAGCAGGCCTCAGGGGTCTAACAATCAGCCCCAGCATTTT.

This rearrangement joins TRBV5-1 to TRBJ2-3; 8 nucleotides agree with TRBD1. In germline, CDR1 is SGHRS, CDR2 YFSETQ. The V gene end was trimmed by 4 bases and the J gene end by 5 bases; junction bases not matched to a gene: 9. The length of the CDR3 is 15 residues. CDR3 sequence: CASSPSRTGQDTQYF. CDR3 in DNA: TGCGCCAGCAGCCCATCCCGGACAGGGCAAGATACGCAGTATTTT.

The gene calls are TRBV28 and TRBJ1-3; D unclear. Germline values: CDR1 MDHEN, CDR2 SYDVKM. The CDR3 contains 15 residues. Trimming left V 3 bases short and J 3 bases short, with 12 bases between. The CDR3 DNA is TGTGCCAGCAGTTTTACGGGTCGAGGTGGAAACACCATATATTTT. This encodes CASSFTGRGGNTIYF.

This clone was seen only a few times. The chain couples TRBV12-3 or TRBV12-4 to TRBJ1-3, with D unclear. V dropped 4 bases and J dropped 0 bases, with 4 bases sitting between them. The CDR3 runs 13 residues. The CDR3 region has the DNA TGTGCCAGCAGTTACATCTCTGGAAACACCATATATTTT. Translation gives CASSYISGNTIYF.

The CDR3 here is CASSPTAVQETQYF. For the CDR3, the DNA is TGTGCCAGCAGCCCGACAGCAGTCCAAGAGACCCAGTACTTC. The chain couples TRBV28 to TRBJ2-5; maybe TRBD1 (5 bases). CDR3 length: 14 residues. V shed 6 bases and J shed 1 base, with 12 bases lying between them. Germline-derived CDR1 and CDR2 are MDHEN and SYDVKM.

The CDR3 loop is CASSVVRGNSPLHF. The CDR3 DNA follows: TGTGCCAGCAGTGTTGTTAGGGGAAATTCACCCCTCCACTTT. V is TRBV2 and J is TRBJ1-6; maybe TRBD1 (5 bases). Per the germline V gene, CDR1 is SNHLY and CDR2 is FYNNEI. The CDR3 has 14 amino acids. Trimming removed 4 bases at V and 7 bases at J, with 11 bases between.

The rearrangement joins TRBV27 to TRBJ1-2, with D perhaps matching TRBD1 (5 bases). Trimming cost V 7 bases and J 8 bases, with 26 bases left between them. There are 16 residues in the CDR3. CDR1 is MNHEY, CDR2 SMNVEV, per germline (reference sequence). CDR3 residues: CASTPGPGTPIWGYTF. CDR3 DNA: TGTGCCAGCACCCCGGGCCCGGGGACTCCTATATGGGGCTACACCTTC.

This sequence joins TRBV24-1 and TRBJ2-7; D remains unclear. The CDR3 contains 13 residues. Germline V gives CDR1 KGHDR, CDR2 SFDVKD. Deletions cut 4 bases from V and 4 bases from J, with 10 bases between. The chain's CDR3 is CATSDNREYEQYF. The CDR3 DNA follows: TGTGCCACCAGTGACAATCGAGAGTACGAGCAGTACTTC.

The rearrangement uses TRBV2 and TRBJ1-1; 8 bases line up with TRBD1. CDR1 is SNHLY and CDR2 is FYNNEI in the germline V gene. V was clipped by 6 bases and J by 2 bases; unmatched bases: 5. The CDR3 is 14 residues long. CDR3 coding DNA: TGTGCCAGCAGCCCAACAGGGGGAAACACTGAAGCTTTCTTT. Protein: CASSPTGGNTEAFF.

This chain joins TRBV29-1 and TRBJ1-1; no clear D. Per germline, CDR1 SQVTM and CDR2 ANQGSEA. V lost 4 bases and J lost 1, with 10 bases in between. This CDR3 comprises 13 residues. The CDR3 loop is CSVVVQTNTEAFF. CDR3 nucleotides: TGCAGCGTTGTTGTACAGACGAACACTGAAGCTTTCTTT.

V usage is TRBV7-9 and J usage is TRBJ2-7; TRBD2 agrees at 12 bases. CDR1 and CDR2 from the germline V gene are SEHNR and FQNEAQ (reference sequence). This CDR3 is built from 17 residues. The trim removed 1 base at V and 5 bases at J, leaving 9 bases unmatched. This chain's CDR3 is CASSLGLAGGPSDEQYF. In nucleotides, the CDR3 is TGTGCCAGCAGCTTAGGCCTAGCGGGAGGGCCAAGCGACGAGCAGTACTTC. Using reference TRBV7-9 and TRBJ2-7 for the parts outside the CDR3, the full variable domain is DTGVSQNPRHKITKRGQNVTFRCDPISEHNRLYWYRQTLGQGPEFLTYFQNEAQLEKSRLLSDRFSAERPKGSFSTLEIQRTEQGDSAMYLCASSLGLAGGPSDEQYFGPGTRLTVT.

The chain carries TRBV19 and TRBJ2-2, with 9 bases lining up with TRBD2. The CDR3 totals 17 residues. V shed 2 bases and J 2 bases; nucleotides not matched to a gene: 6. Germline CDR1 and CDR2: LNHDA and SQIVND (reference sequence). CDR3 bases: TGTGCCAGTAGTATATGGCGGGGGGGCCTTAACACCGGGGAGCTGTTTTTT. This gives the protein CASSIWRGGLNTGELFF. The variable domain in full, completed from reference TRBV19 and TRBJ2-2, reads DGGITQSPKYLFRKEGQNVTLSCEQNLNHDAMYWYRQDPGQGLRLIYYSQIVNDFQKGDIAEGYSVSREKKESFPLTVTSAQKNPTAFYLCASSIWRGGLNTGELFFGEGSRLTVL.

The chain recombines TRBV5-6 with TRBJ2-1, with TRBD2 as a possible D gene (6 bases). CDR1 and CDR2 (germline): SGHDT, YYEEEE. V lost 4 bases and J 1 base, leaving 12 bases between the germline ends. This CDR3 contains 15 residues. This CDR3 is CASSRTIGSYNEQFF. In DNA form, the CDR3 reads TGTGCCAGCAGCCGGACTATCGGGTCCTACAATGAGCAGTTCTTC.

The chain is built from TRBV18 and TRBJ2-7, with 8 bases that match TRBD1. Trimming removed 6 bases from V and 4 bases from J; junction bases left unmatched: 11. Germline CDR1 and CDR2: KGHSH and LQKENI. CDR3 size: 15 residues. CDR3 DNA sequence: TGTGCCAGCTCTGGGCCGTTGACAGGGGATTACGAGCAGTACTTC. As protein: CASSGPLTGDYEQYF.

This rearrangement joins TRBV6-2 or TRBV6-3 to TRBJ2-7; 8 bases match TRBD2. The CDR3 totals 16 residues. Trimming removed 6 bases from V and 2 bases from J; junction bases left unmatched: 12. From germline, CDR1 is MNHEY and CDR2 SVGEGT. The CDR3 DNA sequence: TGTGCCAGCAGCGGGAGGGGGACCAGGGACGCCTACGAGCAGTACTTC. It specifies CASSGRGTRDAYEQYF.

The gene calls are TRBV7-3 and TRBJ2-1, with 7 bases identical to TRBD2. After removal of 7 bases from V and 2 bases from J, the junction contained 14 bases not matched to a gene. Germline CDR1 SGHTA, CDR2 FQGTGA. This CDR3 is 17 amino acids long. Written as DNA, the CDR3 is TGTGCCAGCACCCCAACCAGCGGGGCTATCGCCTACAATGAGCAGTTCTTC. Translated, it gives CASTPTSGAIAYNEQFF.

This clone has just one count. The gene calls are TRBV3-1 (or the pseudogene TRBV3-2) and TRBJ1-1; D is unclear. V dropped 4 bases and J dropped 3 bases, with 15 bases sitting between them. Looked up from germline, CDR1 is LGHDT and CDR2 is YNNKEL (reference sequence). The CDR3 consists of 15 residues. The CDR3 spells CASSPPMRGDTEAFF. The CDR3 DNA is TGTGCCAGCAGCCCCCCAATGAGAGGAGACACTGAAGCTTTCTTT.

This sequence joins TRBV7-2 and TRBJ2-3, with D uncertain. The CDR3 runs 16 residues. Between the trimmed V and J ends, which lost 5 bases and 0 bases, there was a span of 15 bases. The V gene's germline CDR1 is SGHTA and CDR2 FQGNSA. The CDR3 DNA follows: TGTGCCAGCAGCCAGAAAAGAAGATCCAGCACAGATACGCAGTATTTT. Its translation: CASSQKRRSSTDTQYF.

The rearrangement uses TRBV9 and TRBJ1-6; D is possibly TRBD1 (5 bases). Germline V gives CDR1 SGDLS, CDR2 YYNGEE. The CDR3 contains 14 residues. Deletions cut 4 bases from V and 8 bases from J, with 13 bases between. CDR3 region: CASSRQSEDSPLHF. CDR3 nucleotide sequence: TGTGCCAGCAGCCGACAGTCAGAAGATTCACCCCTCCACTTT.

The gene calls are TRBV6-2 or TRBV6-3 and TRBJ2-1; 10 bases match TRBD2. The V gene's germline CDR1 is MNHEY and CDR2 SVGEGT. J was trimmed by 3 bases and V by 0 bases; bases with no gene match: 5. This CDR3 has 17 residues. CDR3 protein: CASSYSASGRNYNEQFF. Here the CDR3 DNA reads TGTGCCAGCAGTTACTCGGCTAGCGGGAGAAACTACAATGAGCAGTTCTTC.

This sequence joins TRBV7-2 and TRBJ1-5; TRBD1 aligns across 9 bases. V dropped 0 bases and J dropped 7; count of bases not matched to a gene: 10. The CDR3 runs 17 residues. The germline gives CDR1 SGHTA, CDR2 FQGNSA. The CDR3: CASSLAYGTGSGQPQHF. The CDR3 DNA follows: TGTGCCAGCAGCTTAGCCTATGGGACAGGGTCGGGACAGCCCCAGCATTTT.

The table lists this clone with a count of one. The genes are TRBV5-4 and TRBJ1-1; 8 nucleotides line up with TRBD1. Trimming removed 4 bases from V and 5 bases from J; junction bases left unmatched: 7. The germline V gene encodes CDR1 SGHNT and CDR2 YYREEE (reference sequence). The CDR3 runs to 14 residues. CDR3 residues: CASSPRTGNTEAFF. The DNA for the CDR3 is TGTGCCAGCAGCCCGCGGACAGGGAATACTGAAGCTTTCTTT.

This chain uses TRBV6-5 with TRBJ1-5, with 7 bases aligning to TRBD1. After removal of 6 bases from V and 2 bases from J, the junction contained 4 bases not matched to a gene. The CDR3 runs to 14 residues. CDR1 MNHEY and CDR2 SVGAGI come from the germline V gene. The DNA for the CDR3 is TGTGCCAGCAGGAAAACAGGGGGCAATCAGCCCCAGCATTTT. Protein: CASRKTGGNQPQHF.

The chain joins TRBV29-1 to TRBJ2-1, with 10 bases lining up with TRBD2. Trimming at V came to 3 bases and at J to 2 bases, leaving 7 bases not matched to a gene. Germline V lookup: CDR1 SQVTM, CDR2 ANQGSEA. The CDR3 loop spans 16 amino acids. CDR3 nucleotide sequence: TGCAGCGTTGACGGGGGACTAGCGCAAACCTACAATGAGCAGTTCTTC. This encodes CSVDGGLAQTYNEQFF.

The CDR3 DNA reads as TGTGCCAGCAGCCAAGGGCGGGGGCCTAGGGATACGCAGTATTTT. Its translation is CASSQGRGPRDTQYF. J is TRBJ2-3 and V is TRBV9; the D gene is possibly TRBD2 (7 bases). The CDR3 contains 15 residues. Between the trimmed V and J ends, which lost 4 bases and 6 bases, there was a span of 18 bases. Germline CDR1 reads SGDLS; CDR2 reads YYNGEE.

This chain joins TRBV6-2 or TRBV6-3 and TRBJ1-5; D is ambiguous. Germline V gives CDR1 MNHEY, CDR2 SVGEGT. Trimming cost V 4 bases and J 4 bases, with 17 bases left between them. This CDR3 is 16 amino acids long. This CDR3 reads CASSSNSPRGNQPQHF. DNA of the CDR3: TGTGCCAGCAGTTCAAATTCCCCACGCGGGAATCAGCCCCAGCATTTT.